This TCR beta chain was found in a study of response to subunit inactivated influenza vaccine. Findings and caveats of the study: New T cells are recruited in small numbers by each seasonal influenza vaccination, according to the authors' suggestion.

CDR1 SGHRS and CDR2 YFSETQ come from the germline V gene. With 4 bases removed from V and 0 bases from J, the gap between germline ends came to 20 bases. This CDR3 spans 18 amino acids. MiXCR was run by TCRdb on the RT-PCR reads, yielding one entry per CDR3 protein. The sample includes more than 700,000 distinct CDR3 sequences, around 20% of them seen just once. Only a few counts were recorded for this clonotype. What it recognizes is unknown. The sample in question was PBMCs from blood, obtained around 5 days after vaccination. This chain links TRBV5-1 with TRBJ2-1, with D perhaps matching TRBD1 (5 bases). The receptor's source is a man between 50 and 59 years old who received an inactivated influenza vaccine. The CDR3 DNA follows: TGCGCCAGCAGCACAGGATCTGAGGCGGCCAGCTCCTACAATGAGCAGTTCTTC. Translating gives CASSTGSEAASSYNEQFF.